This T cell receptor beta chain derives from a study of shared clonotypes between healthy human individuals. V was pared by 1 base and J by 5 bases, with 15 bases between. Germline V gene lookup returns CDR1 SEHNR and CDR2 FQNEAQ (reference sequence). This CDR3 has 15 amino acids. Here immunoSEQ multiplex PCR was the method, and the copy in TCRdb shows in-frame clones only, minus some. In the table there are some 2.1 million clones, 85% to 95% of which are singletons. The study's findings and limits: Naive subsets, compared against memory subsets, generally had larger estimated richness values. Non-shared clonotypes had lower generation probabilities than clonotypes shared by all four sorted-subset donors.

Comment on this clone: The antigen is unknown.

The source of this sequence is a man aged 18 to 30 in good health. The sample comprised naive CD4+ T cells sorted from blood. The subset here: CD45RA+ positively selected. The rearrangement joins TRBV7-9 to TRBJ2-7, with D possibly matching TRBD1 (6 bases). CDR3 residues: CASSLGGRGSNEQYF. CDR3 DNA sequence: TGTGCCAGCAGCTTAGGGGGCAGGGGTTCGAACGAGCAGTACTTC.